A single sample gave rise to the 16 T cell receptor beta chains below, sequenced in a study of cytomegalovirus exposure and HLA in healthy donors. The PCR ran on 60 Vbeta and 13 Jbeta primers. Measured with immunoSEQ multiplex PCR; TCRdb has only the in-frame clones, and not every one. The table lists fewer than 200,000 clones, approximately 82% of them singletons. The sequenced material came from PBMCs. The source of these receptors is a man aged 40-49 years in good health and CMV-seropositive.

The CDR3 spells CATSLPPGTNQPQHF. As DNA, the CDR3 is TGTGCCACCAGTCTCCCGCCGGGAACCAATCAGCCCCAGCATTTT. This chain joins TRBV15 and TRBJ1-5; unclear D gene. With 6 bases removed from V and 3 bases from J, the gap between germline ends came to 15 bases. Germline V CDR1 and CDR2: LNHNV, YYDKDF (reference sequence). This CDR3 has 15 residues.

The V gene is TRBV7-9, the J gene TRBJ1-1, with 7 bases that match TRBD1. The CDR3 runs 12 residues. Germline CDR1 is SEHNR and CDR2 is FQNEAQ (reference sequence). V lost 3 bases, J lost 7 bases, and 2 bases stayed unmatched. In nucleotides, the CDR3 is TGTGCCAGCAGCTTCGGACAGGTTGAAGCTTTCTTT. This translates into CASSFGQVEAFF.

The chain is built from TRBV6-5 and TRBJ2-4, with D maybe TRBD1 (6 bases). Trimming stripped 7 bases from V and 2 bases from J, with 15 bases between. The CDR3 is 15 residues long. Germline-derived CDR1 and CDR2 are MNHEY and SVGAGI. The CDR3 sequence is CASTDFTGSKNIQYF. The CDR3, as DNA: TGTGCCAGCACCGATTTTACAGGGTCCAAAAACATTCAGTACTTC.

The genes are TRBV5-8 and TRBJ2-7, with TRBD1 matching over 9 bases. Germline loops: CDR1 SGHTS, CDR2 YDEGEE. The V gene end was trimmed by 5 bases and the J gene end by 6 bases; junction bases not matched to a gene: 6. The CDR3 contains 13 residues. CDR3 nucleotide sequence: TGTGCCAGCAGACGGACAGGGGCTAGCGAGCAGTACTTC. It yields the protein CASRRTGASEQYF.

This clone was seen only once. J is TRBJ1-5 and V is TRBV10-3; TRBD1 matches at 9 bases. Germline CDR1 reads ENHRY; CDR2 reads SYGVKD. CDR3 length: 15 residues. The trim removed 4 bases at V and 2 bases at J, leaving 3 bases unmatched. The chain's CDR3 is CAISGTGEGNQPQHF. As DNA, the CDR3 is TGTGCCATCAGTGGGACAGGGGAAGGCAATCAGCCCCAGCATTTT.

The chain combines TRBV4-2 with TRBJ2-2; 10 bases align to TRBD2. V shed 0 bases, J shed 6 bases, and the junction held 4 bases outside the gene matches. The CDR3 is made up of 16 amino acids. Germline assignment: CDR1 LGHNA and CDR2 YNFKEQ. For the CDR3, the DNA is TGTGCCAGCAGCCAAGACAGCGGGAGGGCCCCCGGGGAGCTGTTTTTT. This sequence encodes CASSQDSGRAPGELFF.

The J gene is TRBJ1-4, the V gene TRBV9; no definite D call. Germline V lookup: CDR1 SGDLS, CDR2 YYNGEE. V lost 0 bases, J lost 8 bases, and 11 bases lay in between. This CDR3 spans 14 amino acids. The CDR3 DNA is TGTGCCAGCAGCGTAGGTAGAGGAGAGGAAAAACTGTTTTTT. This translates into CASSVGRGEEKLFF.

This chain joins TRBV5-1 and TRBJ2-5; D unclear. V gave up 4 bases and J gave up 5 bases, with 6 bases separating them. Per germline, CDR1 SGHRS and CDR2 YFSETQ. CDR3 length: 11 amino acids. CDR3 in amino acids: CASSGEETQYF. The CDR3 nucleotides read TGCGCCAGCAGCGGAGAGGAGACCCAGTACTTC. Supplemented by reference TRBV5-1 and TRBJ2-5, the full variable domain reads KAGVTQTPRYLIKTRGQQVTLSCSPISGHRSVSWYQQTPGQGLQFLFEYFSETQRNKGNFPGRFSGRQFSNSRSEMNVSTLELGDSALYLCASSGEETQYFGPGTRLLVL.

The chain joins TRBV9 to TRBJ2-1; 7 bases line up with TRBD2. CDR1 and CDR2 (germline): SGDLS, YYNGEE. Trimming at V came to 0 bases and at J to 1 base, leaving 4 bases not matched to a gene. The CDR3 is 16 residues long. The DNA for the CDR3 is TGTGCCAGCAGCGTAGGGGCTAGCGGATCCTACAATGAGCAGTTCTTC. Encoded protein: CASSVGASGSYNEQFF.

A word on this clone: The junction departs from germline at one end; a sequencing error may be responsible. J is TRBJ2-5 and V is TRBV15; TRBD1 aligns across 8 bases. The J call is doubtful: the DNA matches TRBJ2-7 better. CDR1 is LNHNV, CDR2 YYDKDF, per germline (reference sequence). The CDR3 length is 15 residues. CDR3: CATRRGAGGPDEQYF. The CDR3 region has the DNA TGTGCCACCAGGAGAGGAGCAGGGGGCCCCGACGAGCAGTACTTC.

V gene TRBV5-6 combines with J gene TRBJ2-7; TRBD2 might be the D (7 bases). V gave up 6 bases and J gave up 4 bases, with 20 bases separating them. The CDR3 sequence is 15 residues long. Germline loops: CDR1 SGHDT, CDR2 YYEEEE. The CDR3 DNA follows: TGTGCCAGCATTCTAGGGGGGGCTGGCCAGTACGAGCAGTACTTC. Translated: CASILGGAGQYEQYF. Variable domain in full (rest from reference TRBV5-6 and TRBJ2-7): DAGVTQSPTHLIKTRGQQVTLRCSPKSGHDTVSWYQQALGQGPQFIFQYYEEEERQRGNFPDRFSGHQFPNYSSELNVNALLLGDSALYLCASILGGAGQYEQYFGPGTRLTVT.

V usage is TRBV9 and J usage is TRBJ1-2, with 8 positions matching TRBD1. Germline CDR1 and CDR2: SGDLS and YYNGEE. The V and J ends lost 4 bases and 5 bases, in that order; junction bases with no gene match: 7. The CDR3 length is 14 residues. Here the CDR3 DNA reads TGTGCCAGCAGCCGGGACAGGAACCTTTATGGCTACACCTTC. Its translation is CASSRDRNLYGYTF.

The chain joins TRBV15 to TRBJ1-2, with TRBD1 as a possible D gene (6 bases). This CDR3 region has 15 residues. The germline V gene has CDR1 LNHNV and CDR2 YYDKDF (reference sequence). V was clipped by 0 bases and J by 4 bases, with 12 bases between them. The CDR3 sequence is CATSRDLTGRYGYTF. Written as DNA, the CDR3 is TGTGCCACCAGCAGAGATCTGACAGGCCGCTATGGCTACACCTTC.

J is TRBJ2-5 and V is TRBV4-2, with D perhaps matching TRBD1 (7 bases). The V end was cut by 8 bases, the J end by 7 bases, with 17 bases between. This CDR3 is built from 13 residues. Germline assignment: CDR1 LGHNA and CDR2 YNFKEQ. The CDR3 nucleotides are TGTGCCAGCGGAGGGGGCCCCGGGGGGACCCAGTACTTC. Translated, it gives CASGGGPGGTQYF.

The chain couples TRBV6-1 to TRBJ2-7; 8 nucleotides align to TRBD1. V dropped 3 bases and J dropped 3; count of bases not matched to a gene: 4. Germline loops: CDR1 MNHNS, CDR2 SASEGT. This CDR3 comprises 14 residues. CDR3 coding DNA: TGTGCCAGCAGTGAGCTAACAGGGGGCTACGAGCAGTACTTC. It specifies CASSELTGGYEQYF.

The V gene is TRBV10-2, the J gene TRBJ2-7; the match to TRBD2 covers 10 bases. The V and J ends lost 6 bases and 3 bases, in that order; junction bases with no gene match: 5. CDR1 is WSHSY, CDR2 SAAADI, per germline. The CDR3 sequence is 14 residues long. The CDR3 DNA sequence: TGCGCCAGCAGCCATAGCGGGAGGAACTACGAGCAGTACTTC. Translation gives CASSHSGRNYEQYF.